This record looks at one TCR beta chain sequence and its context. As originally analysed: Out-of-frame sequences were removed, leaving around 2,000,000 distinct TCRbeta sequences. Sequencing was performed with immunoSEQ multiplex PCR; in TCRdb, only in-frame clones are kept and a portion is missing. That table is the source of V, J and clone size, and D and trimming were worked out from the DNA. The sample consists of 40,000 to 55,000 clones, 82% of them appearing once. Single viable CD3+CD4+CD8-CD45RO+ cells were sorted as the memory CD4+ T cells. Serostatus was set by detecting CMV pp150, pp28, p38, p52 IgG. Total CD4+ T cells were enriched by CD4 positive selection. These data belong to a study of memory CD4+ T cells and cytomegalovirus serostatus. Study as a whole: Of the healthy Belgian adults, several were CMV seropositive and approximately 24 seronegative.

CDR1 is SQVTM and CDR2 is ANQGSEA in the germline V gene. V lost 5 bases and J lost 6, with 11 bases in between. This CDR3 has 12 amino acids. The clonotype was recovered from an adult in good health and CMV-seronegative. Material: memory CD4+ T cells from blood. V is TRBV29-1 and J is TRBJ2-1; D unresolved. CDR3 DNA sequence: TGCAGCGTTTGGCGACTCCTCAATGAGCAGTTCTTC. Encoded protein: CSVWRLLNEQFF.